This TCR beta chain was observed in a study of T cell clones after liver transplantation. Background on the study: Three of the eight recipients were HCV-positive; the rest had non-autoimmune, non-viral transplant indications. Subjects received no induction therapy and standard immunosuppression until randomization at 12-24 months post-transplant. Tolerant meant at least one year fully off immunosuppression without liver enzymes above twice normal.

Sequenced by immunoSEQ multiplex PCR; TCRdb stores in-frame clones only, minus some. The sample contains some 33,000 clones, around 94% of which appear only once. This clone is labeled as large. Germline V CDR1 and CDR2: SGHDN, FVKESK. The CDR3 spans 13 residues. V was trimmed by 2 bases and J by 5 bases, leaving 7 bases between them. The sequence came from a human patient who received a liver transplant. A share of the T cells may be of graft donor origin. The chain has TRBV14 and TRBJ2-1, with D perhaps matching TRBD2 (5 bases). The sample consisted of CD8+ T cells from blood, taken 12 months after liver transplant. Written as DNA, the CDR3 is TGTGCCAGCAGCCAAAGGCGGGACAATGAGCAGTTCTTC. Translation: CASSQRRDNEQFF.